The 31 T cell receptor beta chains below all came from one sample that was sequenced in a study of blood T cell repertoires in COVID-19. Libraries were prepared by immunoSEQ multiplex PCR; TCRdb keeps only in-frame clonotypes and omits some of them. The sample lists about 92,000 clones; roughly 72% were seen once. Sequenced material: peripheral blood. These receptors all stem from a woman aged 60-75 years in a cohort sampled during active or convalescent COVID-19.

The chain uses TRBV27 and TRBJ2-7, with TRBD2 as a possible D gene (5 bases). V was clipped by 3 bases and J by 5 bases, with 11 bases between them. The CDR3 consists of 13 residues. Germline V lookup: CDR1 MNHEY, CDR2 SMNVEV (reference sequence). This CDR3 reads CASSLLAGHEQYF. The CDR3 nucleotides are TGTGCCAGCAGTTTGCTGGCGGGCCACGAGCAGTACTTC.

DNA for the CDR3: TGTGCCTGGAGTACACCGACAGGGCACGTAAATCAGCCCCAGCATTTT. Translation gives CAWSTPTGHVNQPQHF. The chain has TRBV30 and TRBJ1-5; TRBD1 matches at 7 bases. The ends lost 2 bases at V and 4 bases at J; junction bases unmatched: 11. The CDR3 extends over 16 amino acids. CDR1 GTSNPN and CDR2 SVGIG come from the germline V gene (reference sequence).

There are a few counts of this clone. The V gene is TRBV2, the J gene TRBJ1-5, with D perhaps matching TRBD1 (5 bases). CDR3 size: 15 residues. CDR1 SNHLY and CDR2 FYNNEI come from the germline V gene. Trimming pared 4 bases from V and 4 bases from J, leaving 14 bases between. CDR3 sequence (DNA): TGTGCCAGCAGTGTAGTGGGGCAGCCTAATCAGCCCCAGCATTTT. Its translation: CASSVVGQPNQPQHF.

CDR3 loop: CASSNLGADTQYF. In DNA form, the CDR3 reads TGTGCCAGTAGTAATTTAGGGGCAGATACGCAGTATTTT. This chain uses TRBV19 with TRBJ2-3, with D tentatively TRBD1 (5 bases). V lost 4 bases and J 4 bases, leaving 9 bases between the germline ends. This CDR3 has 13 amino acids. From germline, CDR1 is LNHDA and CDR2 SQIVND (reference sequence).

The chain couples TRBV7-3 to TRBJ2-3; weak D call: TRBD1 (6 bases). The V gene lost 4 bases and the J gene lost 0 bases, with 20 bases spanning the gap. There are 18 residues in the CDR3. The germline gives CDR1 SGHTA, CDR2 FQGTGA. The CDR3 coding sequence is TGTGCCAGCAGCTCCCAGGGGACGGGGAGCTCTAGCACAGATACGCAGTATTTT. It specifies CASSSQGTGSSSTDTQYF.

CDR3 sequence (DNA): TGTGCCAGCAGGCTGCAGGGGGCTAGGCAAGAGACCCAGTACTTC. Translating it yields CASRLQGARQETQYF. The chain employs TRBV7-6 and TRBJ2-5, with 8 bases fitting TRBD1. With 6 bases clipped from V and 2 bases from J, the junction kept 8 bases outside the gene matches. CDR3 size: 15 residues. The V gene's germline CDR1 is SGHVS and CDR2 FNYEAQ.

The chain links TRBV6-5 to TRBJ1-2; D is unclear. This CDR3 spans 14 amino acids. V was clipped by 0 bases and J by 4 bases, with 9 bases between them. Germline CDR1 reads MNHEY; CDR2 reads SVGAGI. This chain's CDR3 is CASSYSRSFYGYTF. In DNA, the CDR3 is TGTGCCAGCAGTTACTCCCGGAGTTTCTATGGCTACACCTTC.

This chain links TRBV28 with TRBJ1-6; TRBD1 matches 7 bases. Trimming cost V 5 bases and J 9 bases; bases outside gene matches: 16. The CDR3 covers 17 residues. Germline V gives CDR1 MDHEN, CDR2 SYDVKM. For the CDR3, the DNA is TGTGCCAGCAGTAGACCCGGGGCAGGCAGGGGGGTTTCACCCCTCCACTTT. As protein: CASSRPGAGRGVSPLHF.

CDR3 DNA: TGTGCCAGCAGCAGACTGCAAGCTAATGAAAAACTGTTTTTT. It yields the protein CASSRLQANEKLFF. The chain couples TRBV6-5 to TRBJ1-4; D gene unclear. The germline V gene encodes CDR1 MNHEY and CDR2 SVGAGI. V was cut by 6 bases and J by 3 bases, with 11 bases left in between. The CDR3 spans 14 residues.

The chain recombines TRBV18 with TRBJ1-3; the match to TRBD1 covers 9 bases. Germline V gives CDR1 KGHSH, CDR2 LQKENI. There are 16 residues in the CDR3. V was pared by 3 bases and J by 2 bases, with 5 bases of the junction left unmatched. The CDR3 region has the DNA TGTGCCAGCTCACCGCTTACAGGGGGCGCTGGAAACACCATATATTTT. This codes for CASSPLTGGAGNTIYF.

This clone was seen repeatedly, ten times or more. In DNA form, the CDR3 reads TGCGCCAGCAGCTTGGGGCCCGTGACGAACACCGGGGAGCTGTTTTTT. Translation: CASSLGPVTNTGELFF. The rearrangement links TRBV5-1 to TRBJ2-2, with unresolved D. The CDR3 is 16 amino acids. CDR1 and CDR2 (germline): SGHRS, YFSETQ. The germline V and J ends were trimmed by 0 bases and 0 bases, with 9 bases remaining between them.

This rearrangement joins TRBV9 to TRBJ2-7, with D possibly TRBD1 on 6 matching bases. The CDR3 sequence is 15 residues long. The V end was cut by 4 bases, the J end by 0 bases, with 14 bases between. Germline V lookup: CDR1 SGDLS, CDR2 YYNGEE. Written as DNA, the CDR3 is TGTGCCAGCAGCTTAGGACAGCACAGCTCCTACGAGCAGTACTTC. It is translated as CASSLGQHSSYEQYF.

DNA of the CDR3: TGCGCCAGCAGCTTGGCCCTAGCGGGGAACACCGGGGAGCTGTTTTTT. Residues: CASSLALAGNTGELFF. The chain links TRBV5-1 to TRBJ2-2; 8 nucleotides align to TRBD2. V lost 0 bases, J lost 1 base, and 2 bases stayed unmatched. This CDR3 comprises 16 residues. CDR1 SGHRS and CDR2 YFSETQ come from the germline V gene.

The J gene is TRBJ2-1, the V gene TRBV5-8; 8 positions match TRBD2. Germline lookup yields CDR1 SGHTS and CDR2 YDEGEE. With 4 bases clipped from V and 4 bases from J, the junction kept 7 bases outside the gene matches. The CDR3 has 15 residues. The CDR3 bases are TGTGCCAGCAGCCACGGGGGGGCCTCTTACAATGAGCAGTTCTTC. Its translation is CASSHGGASYNEQFF.

The V and J genes are TRBV7-9 and TRBJ2-5; D not certain. The CDR3 is 13 amino acids. The V end was cut by 5 bases, the J end by 7 bases, with 14 bases between. Germline assignment: CDR1 SEHNR and CDR2 FQNEAQ (reference sequence). CDR3 loop: CASSSRVVGTQYF. CDR3 nucleotide sequence: TGTGCCAGCAGCAGCCGGGTGGTGGGGACCCAGTACTTC.

This sequence joins TRBV6-5 and TRBJ1-3; D is possibly TRBD1 (6 bases). From germline, CDR1 is MNHEY and CDR2 SVGAGI. V lost 6 bases and J lost 0, with 12 bases in between. The CDR3 spans 15 residues. The CDR3 spells CASRGHLYSGNTIYF. In DNA, the CDR3 is TGTGCCAGCAGGGGACACCTTTACTCTGGAAACACCATATATTTT.

The chain couples TRBV3-1 (or the pseudogene TRBV3-2) to TRBJ1-2, with D tentatively TRBD1 (5 bases). V was clipped by 0 bases and J by 8 bases, with 13 bases between them. The V gene's germline CDR1 is LGHDT and CDR2 YNNKEL (reference sequence). This CDR3 spans 14 amino acids. CDR3: CASSQDWGPEGYTF. The CDR3 bases are TGTGCCAGCAGCCAAGACTGGGGCCCGGAGGGCTACACCTTC.

The V and J genes are TRBV10-3 and TRBJ1-1, with 8 bases aligning to TRBD1. The V and J ends lost 3 bases and 3 bases, in that order; junction bases with no gene match: 6. Germline V gene data show CDR1 as ENHRY and CDR2 as SYGVKD. The CDR3 loop spans 15 amino acids. The CDR3 loop reads CAISDRDRGYTEAFF. CDR3 DNA: TGTGCCATCAGTGATCGCGACAGGGGTTACACTGAAGCTTTCTTT.

The V call is TRBV5-4, the J call TRBJ2-7; TRBD2 aligns across 7 bases. Germline loops: CDR1 SGHNT, CDR2 YYREEE (reference sequence). The CDR3 runs to 15 residues. V shed 4 bases, J shed 6 bases, and the junction held 13 bases outside the gene matches. The CDR3 loop is CASSGSGTIIGEQYF. CDR3 nucleotide sequence: TGTGCCAGCAGCGGATCCGGGACTATCATTGGCGAGCAGTACTTC.

The DNA for the CDR3 is TGTGCCAGCAGCGTGGGACAGGGGGTGGGAGATACGCAGTATTTT. Its protein product is CASSVGQGVGDTQYF. The chain uses TRBV7-3 and TRBJ2-3; 11 bases map to TRBD1. CDR3 length: 15 residues. Germline V gene lookup returns CDR1 SGHTA and CDR2 FQGTGA. The V gene end was trimmed by 5 bases and the J gene end by 5 bases; junction bases not matched to a gene: 6.

This chain uses TRBV3-1 (or the pseudogene TRBV3-2) with TRBJ1-2; 10 nucleotides match TRBD1. The CDR3 totals 17 residues. The germline gives CDR1 LGHDT, CDR2 YNNKEL (reference sequence). V shed 5 bases and J 0 bases; nucleotides not matched to a gene: 9. Here the CDR3 reads CASSSRDRGPTNYGYTF. CDR3 nucleotides: TGTGCCAGCAGCTCCCGGGACAGGGGCCCAACTAACTATGGCTACACCTTC.

This clone has a single count. The chain carries TRBV28 and TRBJ1-4, with D tentatively TRBD1 (6 bases). Germline V lookup: CDR1 MDHEN, CDR2 SYDVKM. Deletions cut 4 bases from V and 4 bases from J, with 10 bases between. The CDR3 has 14 residues. CDR3 bases: TGTGCCAGCAGTTCCCTGGACAGTAATGAAAAACTGTTTTTT. It is translated as CASSSLDSNEKLFF.

The chain combines TRBV5-4 with TRBJ2-7; weak D call: TRBD2 (6 bases). Germline V gene data show CDR1 as SGHNT and CDR2 as YYREEE (reference sequence). Trimming cost V 3 bases and J 7 bases, with 20 bases left between them. This CDR3 has 15 amino acids. The CDR3 region has the DNA TGTGCCAGCAGCTCCCCCCGGGAAGGGGCGGGGGAGCAGTACTTC. Its protein is CASSSPREGAGEQYF.

This chain joins TRBV15 and TRBJ1-6, with 7 positions matching TRBD1. CDR3 size: 17 residues. With 0 bases clipped from V and 6 bases from J, the junction kept 8 bases outside the gene matches. From germline, CDR1 is LNHNV and CDR2 YYDKDF (reference sequence). For the CDR3, the DNA is TGTGCCACCAGCAGAGATGGGCAGGGGGGAATTAATTCACCCCTCCACTTT. Amino acids: CATSRDGQGGINSPLHF.

The chain links TRBV6-2 or TRBV6-3 to TRBJ1-1; D unresolved. The CDR3 extends over 15 amino acids. Trimming shortened V by 4 bases and J by 1 base, and 13 bases separated the two germline ends. Germline CDR1 reads MNHEY; CDR2 reads SVGEGT. CDR3 region: CASSFPLPGNTEAFF. The DNA for the CDR3 is TGTGCCAGCAGTTTCCCCCTTCCAGGGAACACTGAAGCTTTCTTT.

This chain links TRBV3-1 (or the pseudogene TRBV3-2) with TRBJ2-1; tentative D call: TRBD2 (7 bases). The V end was cut by 2 bases, the J end by 7 bases, with 15 bases between. The CDR3 totals 15 residues. Per germline, CDR1 LGHDT and CDR2 YNNKEL (reference sequence). CDR3 residues: CASSQFWGGLNEQFF. As DNA, the CDR3 is TGTGCCAGCAGCCAATTCTGGGGGGGCTTGAATGAGCAGTTCTTC.

The chain is built from TRBV30 and TRBJ1-2; TRBD1 aligns across 10 bases. This CDR3 has 14 amino acids. The V segment lost 3 bases and the J segment 4 bases; nucleotides outside the gene matches: 5. The germline CDR1 and CDR2 sequences are GTSNPN and SVGIG (reference sequence). The CDR3 DNA reads TGTGCCTGGAGGGGGGACAGGGGAGTCTATGGCTACACCTTC. This translates into CAWRGDRGVYGYTF.

V and J are TRBV2 and TRBJ2-7; no reliable D call. The germline CDR1 and CDR2 sequences are SNHLY and FYNNEI. The CDR3 is made up of 16 amino acids. Trimming took off 0 bases at V and 2 bases at J, with 14 bases between the two ends. The CDR3 protein is CASSEALRQATYEQYF. Here the CDR3 DNA reads TGTGCCAGCAGTGAAGCGCTTCGGCAGGCCACCTACGAGCAGTACTTC.

Note on this clone: At one boundary the junction diverges from the germline segment, which might be a read error. The genes are TRBV7-3 and TRBJ1-3; 11 nucleotides match TRBD1. The CDR3 length is 14 residues. The V gene's germline CDR1 is SGHTA and CDR2 FQGTGA. CDR3 DNA: TGTGCCAGCAGCCTAGGGACAGGGGGAACCACCATATATTTT. Translated, it gives CASSLGTGGTTIYF.

The chain recombines TRBV4-3 with TRBJ1-2; 8 bases map to TRBD1. The CDR3 consists of 15 residues. Per germline, CDR1 LGHNA and CDR2 YSLEER. V lost 4 bases and J lost 1; bases outside the gene matches: 5. CDR3 sequence (DNA): TGCGCCAGCAGCCGGACAGGGCTTAGTAACTATGGCTACACCTTC. Protein: CASSRTGLSNYGYTF.

This rearrangement joins TRBV9 to TRBJ2-7, with 10 bases aligning to TRBD1. The V gene end was trimmed by 3 bases and the J gene end by 6 bases; junction bases not matched to a gene: 3. This CDR3 is 13 amino acids long. Germline loops: CDR1 SGDLS, CDR2 YYNGEE. The CDR3 region is CASSEGQGTEQYF. Written as DNA, the CDR3 is TGTGCCAGCAGCGAGGGACAGGGGACCGAGCAGTACTTC.